This paragraph covers one TCR beta chain sequence. The CDR3 sequence is 14 residues long. V dropped 3 bases and J dropped 1 base, with 9 bases sitting between them. CDR1 and CDR2 (germline): SNHLY, FYNNEI. TCRdb's copy holds only in-frame clones and misses some; the assay was immunoSEQ multiplex PCR. The sample shows approximately 270,000 clones, 80% to 95% of them seen only once. This sample was included in a study of blood T cell repertoires in COVID-19. Participants were aged roughly 18 to 100 years from approximately 25 US areas. The chain has TRBV2 and TRBJ1-1; D is uncertain. The receptor was isolated from a man aged 35 to 55 who had been exposed to COVID-19. The sample taken for sequencing was PBMCs or T cells enriched from blood (not recorded which). DNA of the CDR3: TGTGCCAGCAGTGAGAGGTCAGAGAACACTGAAGCTTTCTTT. It codes for CASSERSENTEAFF.